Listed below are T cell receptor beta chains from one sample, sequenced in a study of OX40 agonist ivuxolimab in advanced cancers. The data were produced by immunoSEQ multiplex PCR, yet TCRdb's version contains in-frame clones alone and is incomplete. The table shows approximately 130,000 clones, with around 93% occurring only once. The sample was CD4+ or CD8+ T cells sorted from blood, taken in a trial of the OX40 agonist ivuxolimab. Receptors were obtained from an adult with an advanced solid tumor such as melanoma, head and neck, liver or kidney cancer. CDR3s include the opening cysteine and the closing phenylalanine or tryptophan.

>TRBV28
CASSPTGIEAFF
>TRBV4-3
CASSQGASGNTIYF
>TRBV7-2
CASSLYFRARHQETQYF
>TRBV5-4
CASSLETGLNYEQYF
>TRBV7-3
CASSLANNQETQYF
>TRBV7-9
CASSYRDEQYF
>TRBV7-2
CASSLDVVSSYEQYF
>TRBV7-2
CASSWGRRKNEQFF
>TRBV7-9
CASSSRQAIANYGYTF
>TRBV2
CASTLTDAATQYF
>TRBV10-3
CATGGRSNQPQHF
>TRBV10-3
CAISPNTGGDTDTQYF
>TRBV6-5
CASTGASKAGELFF
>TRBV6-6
CASTSMNTEAFF
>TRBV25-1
CASSDPRSGDEKLFF
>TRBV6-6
CASSYSLLRAQHF
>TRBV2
CASSDVATGVGGELFF
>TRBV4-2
CASSLTYEQYF
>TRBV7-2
CASSLGDSLNEQYF
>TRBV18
CASSPDKWRYGYTF
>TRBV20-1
CSSDRTDTQYF
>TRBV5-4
CATGRSGANVLTF
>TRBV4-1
CASSQDTYTEAFF
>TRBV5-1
CASSSLGAGVQETQYF
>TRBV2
CASRRDREEKLFF
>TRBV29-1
CSVEGRTGNPYEQYF
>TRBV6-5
CASSSLTSGIPYEQYF
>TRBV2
CASSLSGDTEAFF
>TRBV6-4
CASSDSGGRHSYNEQFF
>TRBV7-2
CASSRTVSGNTIYF
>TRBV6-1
CASSEGGVETQYF